The 15 T cell receptor beta chains given below trace back to one sample, sequenced in a study of beta chain features in type 1 diabetes. Study observations and caveats: TCRB CDR3s from Type 1 diabetes patients were moderately but significantly shorter in all four CD4+ subsets.

Expressed TCRB transcripts were sequenced because the isolated RNA had all been reverse transcribed beforehand. Measured with immunoSEQ multiplex PCR; TCRdb has only the in-frame clones, and not every one. The data show roughly 340,000 clones, roughly 12% seen once. Their specific antigens are unknown. Sequencing input: naive CD4+ T cells from blood. The receptors come from a woman aged 18-30 years with type 1 diabetes.

The rearrangement uses TRBV7-8 and TRBJ1-5; D is unclear. The CDR3 has 17 amino acids. Germline values: CDR1 SGHVS, CDR2 FQNEAQ. The V gene lost 5 bases and the J gene lost 2 bases, with 19 bases spanning the gap. The CDR3 region has the DNA TGTGCCAGCAGCCCGAACGGACTGACAAGGGGCAATCAGCCCCAGCATTTT. This codes for CASSPNGLTRGNQPQHF. Full variable domain (remainder filled in from reference TRBV7-8 and TRBJ1-5): GAGVSQSPRYKVAKRGQDVALRCDPISGHVSLFWYQQALGQGPEFLTYFQNEAQLDKSGLPSDRFFAERPEGSVSTLKIQRTQQEDSAVYLCASSPNGLTRGNQPQHFGDGTRLSIL.

The chain recombines TRBV5-1 with TRBJ1-2, with D hard to call. Germline V gene data show CDR1 as SGHRS and CDR2 as YFSETQ. Trimming pared 3 bases from V and 7 bases from J, leaving 13 bases between. This CDR3 spans 13 amino acids. CDR3 loop: CASSSAERGGYTF. The CDR3 region has the DNA TGCGCCAGCAGCTCCGCGGAACGTGGTGGCTACACCTTC.

This clone was seen only once. The rearrangement uses TRBV30 and TRBJ2-5; TRBD1 aligns across 9 bases. V dropped 5 bases and J dropped 6; count of bases not matched to a gene: 13. This CDR3 is built from 15 residues. Germline V gene lookup returns CDR1 GTSNPN and CDR2 SVGIG (reference sequence). The CDR3 loop is CAWDYFGQGKKTQYF. CDR3 bases: TGTGCCTGGGACTACTTCGGACAGGGGAAGAAGACCCAGTACTTC.

The J gene is TRBJ2-7, the V gene TRBV7-8; D is ambiguous. V lost 5 bases to trimming and J lost 0 bases, with 11 bases between them. The germline gives CDR1 SGHVS, CDR2 FQNEAQ. The CDR3 is 14 amino acids. The CDR3 is CASSPGRHSYEQYF. CDR3 coding DNA: TGTGCCAGCAGCCCAGGTCGGCACTCCTACGAGCAGTACTTC.

The V and J genes are TRBV15 and TRBJ2-7; TRBD1 matches 9 bases. This CDR3 has 14 residues. Germline CDR1 LNHNV, CDR2 YYDKDF (reference sequence). V shed 3 bases and J 4 bases; nucleotides not matched to a gene: 4. CDR3: CATSRDRGWYEQYF. The CDR3 DNA is TGTGCCACCAGCAGGGACAGGGGTTGGTACGAGCAGTACTTC.

The rearrangement joins TRBV25-1 to TRBJ1-4; 10 bases align to TRBD1. CDR3 length: 13 residues. V lost 4 bases to trimming and J lost 13 bases; unmatched junction nucleotides: 6. CDR1 and CDR2 (germline): MGHDK, SYGVNS. CDR3 sequence reads: CASSGQGATRLFF. CDR3 sequence (DNA): TGTGCCAGCAGTGGACAGGGGGCGACCCGACTGTTTTTT.

The chain employs TRBV13 and TRBJ2-7; D unclear. Trimming removed 4 bases from V and 7 bases from J, with 17 bases in between. CDR1 and CDR2 from the germline V gene are PRHDT and FYEKMQ (reference sequence). The CDR3 has 14 residues. CDR3: CASSSKPTAREQYF. As DNA, the CDR3 is TGTGCCAGCAGCTCAAAGCCAACGGCGAGGGAGCAGTACTTC.

The sample holds a few counts of this clone. This chain joins TRBV18 and TRBJ2-3; D perhaps matches TRBD1 (6 bases). This CDR3 is 16 amino acids long. CDR1 is KGHSH and CDR2 is LQKENI in the germline V gene. The V gene lost 0 bases and the J gene lost 2 bases, with 12 bases spanning the gap. In DNA form, the CDR3 reads TGTGCCAGCTCACCACCTTTGCAGGGGTACACAGATACGCAGTATTTT. Translated, it gives CASSPPLQGYTDTQYF.

This rearrangement joins TRBV25-1 to TRBJ2-7; D might be TRBD2 (6 bases). Germline V lookup: CDR1 MGHDK, CDR2 SYGVNS. Trimming cost V 7 bases and J 6 bases, with 13 bases left between them. CDR3 length: 12 residues. Here the CDR3 DNA reads TGTGCCAGCATCCGGCAGGGAGGCGAGCAGTACTTC. Its translation: CASIRQGGEQYF.

This clone has a handful of counts. The J gene is TRBJ2-7, the V gene TRBV27, with 9 bases matching TRBD1. With 3 bases clipped from V and 5 bases from J, the junction kept 2 bases outside the gene matches. The CDR3 spans 13 residues. From germline, CDR1 is MNHEY and CDR2 SMNVEV (reference sequence). The CDR3 spells CASSLDRGDEQYF. DNA for the CDR3: TGTGCCAGCAGTTTGGACAGGGGCGACGAGCAGTACTTC.

The chain links TRBV4-1 to TRBJ2-7; no clear D. The CDR3 extends over 13 amino acids. The germline V and J ends were trimmed by 4 bases and 1 base, with 8 bases remaining between them. Germline CDR1 MGHRA, CDR2 YSYEKL. The CDR3 spells CASSRPGSYEQYF. CDR3 DNA sequence: TGCGCCAGCAGCCGCCCGGGTTCCTACGAGCAGTACTTC.

This chain joins TRBV5-1 and TRBJ1-1, with D maybe TRBD1 (5 bases). Per germline, CDR1 SGHRS and CDR2 YFSETQ. The V gene lost 2 bases and the J gene lost 0 bases, with 8 bases spanning the gap. The CDR3 extends over 14 amino acids. CDR3 nucleotide sequence: TGCGCCAGCAGCTTAGGACACCTGAACACTGAAGCTTTCTTT. Translation: CASSLGHLNTEAFF.

In this sample, this clone turned up a few times. The J gene is TRBJ2-3, the V gene TRBV5-1, with D possibly TRBD2 on 5 matching bases. The germline V and J ends were trimmed by 0 bases and 7 bases, with 12 bases remaining between them. The CDR3 loop spans 14 amino acids. CDR1 is SGHRS and CDR2 is YFSETQ in the germline V gene. The CDR3 loop reads CASSLERVPNTQYF. CDR3 coding DNA: TGCGCCAGCAGCTTGGAGAGGGTCCCGAATACGCAGTATTTT. The full variable domain, completed using reference TRBV5-1 and TRBJ2-3, is KAGVTQTPRYLIKTRGQQVTLSCSPISGHRSVSWYQQTPGQGLQFLFEYFSETQRNKGNFPGRFSGRQFSNSRSEMNVSTLELGDSALYLCASSLERVPNTQYFGPGTRLTVL.

There are a few counts of this clone. Other DNA variants within this sample encode the same CDR3. The DNA of the CDR3 is TGTGCCAGCAGCTTGTCGTACGAGCAGTACTTC. It specifies CASSLSYEQYF. V and J are TRBV7-2 and TRBJ2-7; no clear D gene. The CDR3 runs 11 residues. Between the trimmed V and J ends, which lost 3 bases and 4 bases, there was a span of 4 bases. Germline values: CDR1 SGHTA, CDR2 FQGNSA.

This clone showed up just a few times. V gene TRBV5-1 combines with J gene TRBJ1-1, with D unresolved. The CDR3 totals 13 residues. Between the trimmed V and J ends, which lost 5 bases and 0 bases, there was a span of 8 bases. Germline loops: CDR1 SGHRS, CDR2 YFSETQ. CDR3 DNA sequence: TGCGCCAGCAGTGACTTTCTGAACACTGAAGCTTTCTTT. Amino acid sequence: CASSDFLNTEAFF.